Below are 11 T cell receptor delta chains sequenced from a single sample in a study of delta chains in infants with herpesvirus infections. PBMC RNA was reverse transcribed using gamma-chain- and delta-chain-specific primers. TCRdb reanalysed the RT-PCR reads with CATT. The sample includes approximately 840 delta-chain clones, about a third of them seen just once. This material consisted of peripheral blood, taken at time point 1 of longitudinal follow-up. These receptors were obtained from a human donor who was a Ugandan infant, either HIV-exposed or HIV-unexposed (not recorded which).

For this clone: A clone one base away is much larger, so this may be a read error. This chain uses TRDV2 with TRDJ1; the D is unclear. Germline CDR1 and CDR2: GEAIGNYY and EKD. The CDR3 length is 17 residues. Trimming removed 0 bases at V and 0 bases at J, with 16 bases between. The CDR3 DNA is TGTGCCTGTGACACCGGAGGGCAGTTCATCTACACCGATAAACTCATCTTT. Translation: CACDTGGQFIYTDKLIF.

This clone is deemed medium-sized. The chain is built from TRDV1 and TRDJ1; 11 bases align to TRDD3. V lost 1 base, J lost 2 bases, and 18 bases stayed unmatched. This CDR3 region has 21 residues. Germline V gives CDR1 TSWWSYY, CDR2 QGS. The CDR3 loop is CALGEHSGVLGDNGSTDKLIF. DNA of the CDR3: TGTGCTCTTGGGGAACATTCCGGAGTACTGGGGGATAACGGATCTACCGATAAACTCATCTTT.

With respect to this clone: A far larger clone is only one base removed, so a read error is likely. The same CDR3 can be traced to other DNA sequences in this sample. V usage is TRDV1 and J usage is TRDJ2, with 8 bases identical to TRDD3. The CDR3 runs to 25 residues. V lost 4 bases and J lost 0; bases outside the gene matches: 31. CDR1 and CDR2 (germline): TSWWSYY, QGS. The CDR3 DNA sequence: TGTGCTCTTGGGGGGTTCCTGTACCACAAGGGGATACTGGGAGATATATTACCTTTGACAGCACAACTCTTCTTT. This gives the protein CALGGFLYHKGILGDILPLTAQLFF.

To note about this clone: A single base separates this from a much larger clone, so it may be a read error. This chain connects TRDV1 to TRDJ1; no clear D gene. Germline assignment: CDR1 TSWWSYY and CDR2 QGS. The CDR3 contains 15 residues. The CDR3 is CALEERGLYTDKLIF. The CDR3 DNA sequence: TGTGCTCTTGAGGAACGGGGCCTTTACACCGATAAACTCATCTTT.

This clone is deemed large. This chain joins TRDV2 and TRDJ3; 10 bases align to TRDD3. Trimming removed 0 bases from V and 0 bases from J; junction bases left unmatched: 1. CDR3 length equals 18 residues. CDR1 and CDR2 from the germline V gene are GEAIGNYY and EKD. The CDR3 sequence: CACDTGGIRSWDTRQMFF. The CDR3, as DNA: TGTGCCTGTGACACCGGGGGGATACGCTCCTGGGACACCCGACAGATGTTTTTC.

This clone turned up a few times. This likely came from a read error, as a far larger clone is one base away. Distinct nucleotide sequences in the sample also encode this CDR3. The rearrangement uses TRDV2 and TRDJ1, with TRDD3 matching over 9 bases. V gave up 4 bases and J gave up 2 bases; unmatched junction bases: 10. Germline CDR1 and CDR2: GEAIGNYY and EKD. The CDR3 is made up of 16 amino acids. The CDR3 sequence: CACEPYWGSYTDKLIF. Here the CDR3 DNA reads TGTGCCTGTGAGCCATACTGGGGGAGTTATACCGATAAACTCATCTTT.

With regard to this clone: With a far larger clone one base away, a read error is the likely cause. The J gene is TRDJ3, the V gene TRDV2; 13 positions match TRDD3. Germline loops: CDR1 GEAIGNYY, CDR2 EKD. With 0 bases clipped from V and 0 bases from J, the junction kept 4 bases outside the gene matches. This CDR3 spans 20 amino acids. The CDR3 loop is CACDTVLGDTISWDTRQMFF. CDR3 in DNA: TGTGCCTGTGACACCGTACTGGGGGATACGATCTCCTGGGACACCCGACAGATGTTTTTC.

About this clone itself: With a much larger clone just one base away, this may be a read error. The V and J genes are TRDV2 and TRDJ3, with TRDD3 identical over 12 bases. CDR3 length: 19 amino acids. The germline V gene has CDR1 GEAIGNYY and CDR2 EKD. The CDR3 DNA sequence: TGTGCCTATGACTCCGTACTGGGGGATACAGCCTGGGACACCCGACAGATGTTTTTC. This encodes CAYDSVLGDTAWDTRQMFF.

This clone is categorized as medium-sized (0.01 to 0.1%). A read error may produce the germline difference seen at one junction end. V usage is TRDV1 and J usage is TRDJ1; 10 nucleotides align to TRDD3. Germline CDR1 reads TSWWSYY; CDR2 reads QGS. The CDR3 covers 25 residues. CDR3: CALWEQKGLSHLLGDHPVYTDKLIF. CDR3 DNA: TGTGCTCTTTGGGAACAAAAGGGTCTAAGTCACCTACTGGGGGATCATCCGGTTTACACCGATAAACTCATCTTT.

Of note for this clone: A read error may explain this, as a much larger clone is one base away. The sample holds other DNA sequences that translate to the same CDR3. The chain is built from TRDV2 and TRDJ3, with 9 bases that match TRDD3. The germline V gene encodes CDR1 GEAIGNYY and CDR2 EKD. The V gene end was trimmed by 0 bases and the J gene end by 0 bases; junction bases not matched to a gene: 14. This CDR3 comprises 22 residues. Here the CDR3 DNA reads TGTGCCTGTGACACCGTCCCTTCCACTGGGGGACCCAGCTCCTGGGACACCCGACAGATGTTTTTC. This gives the protein CACDTVPSTGGPSSWDTRQMFF.

As regards this clone: A read error is possible here, since a much larger clone lies one base away. This same CDR3 is encoded by further DNA sequences in the sample. The chain is built from TRDV1 and TRDJ1, with TRDD3 matching 12 bases. V shed 1 base, J shed 2 bases, and the junction held 23 bases outside the gene matches. CDR3 length: 23 amino acids. Per germline, CDR1 TSWWSYY and CDR2 QGS. The CDR3 sequence: CALGEPPAFCDWGIPLYTDKLIF. The CDR3 DNA sequence: TGTGCTCTTGGGGAACCCCCTGCCTTCTGTGACTGGGGGATACCCCTTTATACCGATAAACTCATCTTT.